These 19 T cell receptor beta chains were all obtained from the same sample, sequenced in a study of T cell clonality in common variable immunodeficiency. The antigens for these receptors are not known. TCRdb's copy holds only in-frame clones and misses some; the assay was immunoSEQ multiplex PCR. Recorded here are approximately 28,000 clones, none singletons. General study results and limits: Common variable immunodeficiency TCR beta sequences reportedly had fewer deletions and N-nucleotide insertions.

Input material: peripheral blood mononuclear cells. All receptors come from a human donor with common variable immunodeficiency.

Many counts were recorded for this clone. The read is 3 residues too short to cover the CDR3 end, so that end is filled in from the germline J gene. V usage is TRBV13 and J usage is TRBJ2-7; 11 bases are a match to TRBD1. V trimming: 3 bases; J trimming: 6 bases; junction bases outside the gene matches: 7. This CDR3 has 15 residues. From germline, CDR1 is PRHDT and CDR2 FYEKMQ (reference sequence). The sequenced part of the CDR3 DNA is TGTGCCAGCAGCTTCCGGGACAGGGGGTTAGGCGAG. It specifies CASSFRDRGLGE. In full, the CDR3 reads CASSFRDRGLGEQYF.

This clone was seen more than once but under ten times. The missing CDR3 end, 3 residues past where the read stops, is filled in from the germline J gene. This rearrangement joins TRBV2 to TRBJ2-5; 10 bases fit TRBD2. Looked up from germline, CDR1 is SNHLY and CDR2 is FYNNEI. V gave up 6 bases and J gave up 6 bases; unmatched junction bases: 13. This CDR3 is 16 amino acids long. CDR3 sequence: CASSPRTSGFLQTQYF. The DNA read from the CDR3 is TGTGCCAGCAGCCCTCGGACTAGCGGCTTCTTACAGACC.

There are many counts of this clone. The DNA ends 3 residues before the CDR3 does, and the rest of the CDR3 is filled in from the germline J gene. This chain connects TRBV30 to TRBJ2-1, with D maybe TRBD2 (5 bases). V lost 0 bases, J lost 4 bases, and 13 bases lay in between. Germline V gene data show CDR1 as GTSNPN and CDR2 as SVGIG (reference sequence). This CDR3 spans 15 amino acids. The CDR3 region is CAWSVAVSLYNEQFF. The CDR3 DNA, read in part, is TGTGCCTGGAGTGTAGCGGTCTCCTTGTACAATGAG.

About this clone itself: The CDR3 extends 3 residues past the end of the read, so its final part is completed from the germline J gene. This sequence joins TRBV11-3 and TRBJ2-2; D may be TRBD1 (5 bases). The CDR3 extends over 13 amino acids. CDR1 and CDR2 (germline): SGHNT, YENEEA. V dropped 4 bases and J dropped 6 bases, with 9 bases sitting between them. The sequenced part of the CDR3 DNA is TGTGCCAGCAGCTCCAGGGTATCCGGGGAG. Its protein product is CASSSRVSGE. The CDR3 reads in full as CASSSRVSGELFF. Together with reference TRBV11-3 and TRBJ2-2, the CDR3 gives the full variable domain: EAGVVQSPRYKIIEKKQPVAFWCNPISGHNTLYWYLQNLGQGPELLIRYENEEAVDDSQLPKDRFSAERLKGVDSTLKIQPAELGDSAVYLCASSSRVSGELFFGEGSRLTVL.

This clone was observed many times. The read comes to an end 3 residues before the CDR3 does, leaving the germline J gene to fill in the end. The chain uses TRBV14 and TRBJ1-1; 12 bases are shared with TRBD1. The CDR3 runs 17 residues. Looked up from germline, CDR1 is SGHDN and CDR2 is FVKESK. Trimming at V came to 3 bases and at J to 5 bases, leaving 10 bases not matched to a gene. CDR3 DNA (partial): TGTGCCAGCAGCCAGTTACGGGACAGGGGGCGTCGGACTGAA. The encoded protein is CASSQLRDRGRRTE. The complete CDR3 sequence is CASSQLRDRGRRTEAFF.

In its sample, this clone was seen many times. Read data end 3 residues before the CDR3 end; the end is taken from the germline J gene. The chain combines TRBV10-3 with TRBJ2-3; 13 nucleotides align to TRBD2. The CDR3 runs to 17 residues. Germline V gene lookup returns CDR1 ENHRY and CDR2 SYGVKD. The V segment lost 6 bases and the J segment 4 bases; nucleotides outside the gene matches: 10. CDR3 sequence reads: CAIRPGLAGPKSDTQYF. The sequenced part of the CDR3 DNA is TGTGCCATCAGACCGGGACTAGCGGGACCTAAGTCAGATACG.

This clone was detected a few times. An end of the junction does not agree with germline; a read error may underlie this. Read sequence stops 3 residues before the CDR3 end, and the germline J gene provides the missing end. The same CDR3 also results from other DNA sequences found in this sample. This chain links TRBV30 with TRBJ1-1, with D possibly TRBD1 on 5 matching bases. The germline V gene encodes CDR1 GTSNPN and CDR2 SVGIG (reference sequence). The CDR3 has 15 amino acids. This chain's CDR3 is CAWSPQALLNTEAFF. The sequenced CDR3 bases are TGTGCTTGGAGTCCACAGGCGCTTCTGAACACTGAA.

This clone occurred a few times. The read is 3 residues too short to cover the CDR3 end, so that end is filled in from the germline J gene. V gene TRBV19 combines with J gene TRBJ2-5; D might be TRBD2 (6 bases). Trimming removed 4 bases from V and 2 bases from J, with 23 bases in between. CDR1 and CDR2 from the germline V gene are LNHDA and SQIVND (reference sequence). CDR3 size: 18 residues. The CDR3 DNA, read in part, is TGTGCCAGTAGTACTCTGGGGGGATACGGGGCGTCGCAAGAGACC. It translates to CASSTLGGYGASQET. The whole CDR3 is CASSTLGGYGASQETQYF.

This clone was observed many times. The DNA ends 3 residues before the CDR3 does, and the rest of the CDR3 is filled in from the germline J gene. The V call is TRBV29-1, the J call TRBJ2-7; 7 nucleotides agree with TRBD1. The germline CDR1 and CDR2 sequences are SQVTM and ANQGSEA. The CDR3 is 13 residues long. Trimming removed 6 bases from V and 3 bases from J; junction bases left unmatched: 8. CDR3 amino acids: CSVVRDSHYEQYF. The sequenced CDR3 bases are TGCAGCGTCGTCCGGGACAGCCACTACGAG.

Only a few counts were recorded for this clone. The read comes to an end 3 residues before the CDR3 does, leaving the germline J gene to fill in the end. The V gene is TRBV20-1, the J gene TRBJ2-7, with 8 bases fitting TRBD1. The CDR3 runs to 15 residues. Trimming cost V 1 base and J 3 bases; bases outside gene matches: 8. From germline, CDR1 is DFQATT and CDR2 SNEGSKA (reference sequence). CDR3 sequence reads: CSARAADRVGYEQYF. The CDR3 DNA, read in part, is TGCAGTGCTAGAGCCGCGGACAGGGTGGGCTACGAG.

Details on this clone: The sequence runs out 3 residues before the end of the CDR3; the remainder is reconstructed from the germline J gene. The rearrangement joins TRBV18 to TRBJ2-7; D gene uncertain. Trimming removed 0 bases from V and 6 bases from J, with 9 bases in between. The CDR3 is 13 amino acids. Germline CDR1 is KGHSH and CDR2 is LQKENI. This CDR3 reads CASSPPSTPEQYF. The CDR3 DNA, read in part, is TGTGCCAGCTCACCACCTTCTACCCCCGAG.

This clone was seen many times. The DNA ends 3 residues before the CDR3 does, and the rest of the CDR3 is filled in from the germline J gene. This sequence joins TRBV7-6 and TRBJ2-3; D remains unclear. CDR1 SGHVS and CDR2 FNYEAQ come from the germline V gene. This CDR3 contains 13 residues. V lost 5 bases, J lost 0 bases, and 6 bases lay in between. The sequenced CDR3 bases are TGTGCCAGCAGCCCTCCTAGCACAGATACG. It is translated as CASSPPSTDT. The whole CDR3 sequence is CASSPPSTDTQYF.

This clone was observed a few times. Read data end 3 residues before the CDR3 end; the end is taken from the germline J gene. This chain connects TRBV5-1 to TRBJ2-2, with a tentative D call TRBD1 (5 bases). Trimming removed 4 bases from V and 1 base from J, with 17 bases in between. The CDR3 sequence is 17 residues long. Germline CDR1 reads SGHRS; CDR2 reads YFSETQ. The covered CDR3 bases are TGCGCCAGCAGCCCTCCCTTGACAGCTCTGAACACCGGGGAG. This sequence encodes CASSPPLTALNTGE. The full-length CDR3 reads as CASSPPLTALNTGELFF.

The table lists this clone with a few counts. The missing CDR3 end, 3 residues past where the read stops, is filled in from the germline J gene. The rearrangement uses TRBV19 and TRBJ2-2; weak D call: TRBD2 (6 bases). The CDR3 runs 13 residues. V was clipped by 5 bases and J by 6 bases, with 10 bases between them. Germline CDR1 LNHDA, CDR2 SQIVND (reference sequence). CDR3 in amino acids: CASSGGVPGELFF. The covered CDR3 bases are TGTGCCAGTAGTGGAGGGGTCCCCGGGGAG.

This clone was detected a few times. With the read ending 3 residues before the CDR3 end, the germline J gene is used to fill in that end. The V and J genes are TRBV2 and TRBJ1-2, with D uncertain. CDR1 SNHLY and CDR2 FYNNEI come from the germline V gene. The CDR3 is 12 amino acids. The ends were cut back, 6 bases at V and 4 bases at J, with 9 bases in the middle. CDR3 bases read: TGTGCCAGCAGGAAACAGCTCTATGGC. The encoded protein is CASRKQLYG. The full CDR3 reads CASRKQLYGYTF.

Many counts were recorded for this clone. The CDR3 end falls 3 residues outside the read, so it is completed with the germline J gene. This chain links TRBV19 with TRBJ2-1; 10 bases are shared with TRBD2. Per germline, CDR1 LNHDA and CDR2 SQIVND (reference sequence). V lost 6 bases to trimming and J lost 9 bases; unmatched junction nucleotides: 8. The CDR3 spans 14 residues. CDR3 in amino acids: CASSLAGDHAEQFF. The covered CDR3 bases are TGTGCCAGTAGCCTAGCGGGAGATCACGCTGAG.

This clone showed up many times. The read comes to an end 3 residues before the CDR3 does, leaving the germline J gene to fill in the end. Other DNA sequences in this sample translate to the same CDR3. The V and J genes are TRBV6-1 and TRBJ1-3; 7 bases are a match to TRBD1. CDR1 MNHNS and CDR2 SASEGT come from the germline V gene. The CDR3 consists of 14 residues. The ends lost 4 bases at V and 2 bases at J; junction bases unmatched: 2. The sequenced part of the CDR3 DNA is TGTGCCAGCAGTGGAACAGGGGCTGGAAACACC. It translates to CASSGTGAGNT. The entire CDR3 reads CASSGTGAGNTIYF.

With respect to this clone: The read ends 3 residues before the CDR3 terminus; that terminus is restored from the germline J gene. This sequence joins TRBV7-9 and TRBJ2-1; no reliable D call. Per germline, CDR1 SEHNR and CDR2 FQNEAQ (reference sequence). V was shortened by 4 bases and J by 6 bases, with 10 bases between the two germline ends. CDR3 size: 13 residues. CDR3 protein: CASSSYISNEQFF. The sequenced part of the CDR3 DNA is TGTGCCAGCAGCTCTTACATCAGCAATGAG.

This clone was found many times. Read data end 3 residues before the CDR3 end; the end is taken from the germline J gene. The V call is TRBV15, the J call TRBJ2-5, with TRBD1 identical over 9 bases. CDR1 is LNHNV and CDR2 is YYDKDF in the germline V gene (reference sequence). The CDR3 is 16 amino acids. V was clipped by 5 bases and J by 5 bases; unmatched bases: 12. The chain's CDR3 is CATSGGTGRLRETQYF. The part of the CDR3 DNA that was read is TGTGCCACCAGCGGCGGGACAGGGAGATTGCGGGAGACC. The full variable domain, its missing parts supplied by reference TRBV15 and TRBJ2-5, is DAMVIQNPRYQVTQFGKPVTLSCSQTLNHNVMYWYQQKSSQAPKLLFHYYDKDFNNEADTPDNFQSRRPNTSFCFLDIRSPGLGDTAMYLCATSGGTGRLRETQYFGPGTRLLVL.